The rows below give T cell receptor beta chains drawn from one sample of a study of shared clonotypes between healthy human individuals. Sequencing used immunoSEQ multiplex PCR; TCRdb keeps in-frame clones, though not all of them. The data contain nearly 1,000,000 clones, approximately 80% of them singletons. Sample: memory CD4+ T cells sorted from blood. The receptors were gathered from a man younger than 35 in good health. CDR3s include the opening cysteine and the closing phenylalanine or tryptophan. The order of the fields is D gene, J gene, clone size, V gene, CDR3 protein, CDR3 DNA. The D gene is left open where the match is weak. Not every row has a clone size; where given, it reads once, few, many or a size class.

D: .; J: TRBJ1-1; size: few; V: TRBV19; CDR3: CASSLTAEAFF; DNA: TGTGCCAGTAGTCTAACGGCTGAAGCTTTCTTT
D: .; J: TRBJ1-2; size: .; V: TRBV6-5; CDR3: CASTTLGGIDGYTF; DNA: TGTGCCAGCACCACTCTTGGGGGAATCGATGGCTACACCTTC
D: .; J: TRBJ2-7; size: .; V: TRBV18; CDR3: CASSPSGDSYEQYF; DNA: TGTGCCAGCTCACCAAGCGGCGACTCCTACGAGCAGTACTTC
D: .; J: TRBJ1-6; size: .; V: TRBV7-9; CDR3: CASSLTQNNSPLHF; DNA: TGTGCCAGCAGCTTAACACAGAATAATTCACCCCTCCACTTT
D: .; J: TRBJ1-1; size: .; V: TRBV5-5; CDR3: CASSLVFGTEAFF; DNA: TGTGCCAGCAGCTTAGTCTTCGGCACTGAAGCTTTCTTT
D: .; J: TRBJ1-1; size: .; V: TRBV28; CDR3: CASSALVTKAFF; DNA: TGTGCCAGCAGCGCGTTAGTCACAAAAGCTTTCTTT
D: TRBD1; J: TRBJ1-3; size: .; V: TRBV9; CDR3: CASSIGQGNTIYF; DNA: TGTGCCAGCAGCATCGGACAGGGGAACACCATATATTTT
D: .; J: TRBJ1-5; size: .; V: TRBV30; CDR3: CAWRPGGTHQPQHF; DNA: TGTGCCTGGAGGCCGGGTGGCACGCATCAGCCCCAGCATTTT
D: .; J: TRBJ2-2; size: .; V: TRBV11-3; CDR3: CASSLDQRTLNTGELFF; DNA: TGTGCCAGCAGCTTAGATCAGCGGACGCTGAACACCGGGGAGCTGTTTTTT
D: .; J: TRBJ2-2; size: .; V: TRBV19; CDR3: CASSILSNTGELFF; DNA: TGTGCCAGTAGTATCTTATCGAACACCGGGGAGCTGTTTTTT
D: .; J: TRBJ2-5; size: .; V: TRBV6-5; CDR3: CASMNSQETQYF; DNA: TGTGCCAGTATGAACAGCCAAGAGACCCAGTACTTC
D: .; J: TRBJ1-2; size: .; V: TRBV2; CDR3: CASSLSGEYGYTF; DNA: TGTGCCAGCAGCTTGTCCGGAGAGTATGGCTACACCTTC
D: TRBD2; J: TRBJ2-5; size: once; V: TRBV5-1; CDR3: CASSSLAGGRETQYF; DNA: TGCGCCAGCAGCTCTTTAGCGGGAGGGCGGGAGACCCAGTACTTC
D: .; J: TRBJ2-1; size: .; V: TRBV12-5; CDR3: CASGFRPNEQFF; DNA: TGTGCTAGTGGTTTTAGGCCAAATGAGCAGTTCTTC
D: TRBD2; J: TRBJ2-1; size: .; V: TRBV14; CDR3: CASSRTSGRTYNEQFF; DNA: TGTGCCAGCAGCCGGACTAGCGGGAGAACCTACAATGAGCAGTTCTTC
D: .; J: TRBJ1-2; size: .; V: TRBV25-1; CDR3: CASSDGGSYGYTF; DNA: TGTGCCAGCAGCGACGGGGGCAGCTATGGCTACACCTTC
D: .; J: TRBJ1-2; size: .; V: TRBV7-9; CDR3: CASSLVAGYGYTF; DNA: TGTGCCAGCAGCTTAGTCGCGGGCTATGGCTACACCTTC
D: .; J: TRBJ1-1; size: .; V: TRBV29-1; CDR3: CSVYNTEAFF; DNA: TGCAGCGTATATAACACTGAAGCTTTCTTT
D: TRBD1; J: TRBJ2-1; size: .; V: TRBV5-4; CDR3: CASSSGQGLNNEQFF; DNA: TGTGCCAGCAGCTCGGGACAGGGGTTAAACAATGAGCAGTTCTTC
D: TRBD1; J: TRBJ1-1; size: few; V: TRBV30; CDR3: CAWNPLAGGNTEAFF; DNA: TGTGCCTGGAACCCCCTCGCAGGGGGGAACACTGAAGCTTTCTTT
D: .; J: TRBJ2-7; size: .; V: TRBV1; CDR3: CTSSVRDSKWGSYEQYF; DNA: TGCACCAGCAGCGTACGGGACTCCAAATGGGGATCCTACGAGCAGTACTTC
D: .; J: TRBJ2-3; size: once; V: TRBV9; CDR3: CASSVAGVSTDTQYF; DNA: TGTGCCAGCAGCGTAGCGGGAGTAAGCACAGATACGCAGTATTTT
D: .; J: TRBJ2-2; size: few; V: TRBV11-2; CDR3: CASSFRRTGELFF; DNA: TGTGCCAGCAGCTTCAGACGTACCGGGGAGCTGTTTTTT
D: TRBD2; J: TRBJ2-1; size: many; V: TRBV7-2; CDR3: CASSTSGSGSYNEQFF; DNA: TGTGCCAGCAGCACTAGCGGGAGTGGCTCCTACAATGAGCAGTTCTTC
D: .; J: TRBJ1-6; size: .; V: TRBV7-9; CDR3: CASTIDSSPLHF; DNA: TGTGCCAGCACCATAGATTCTTCACCCCTCCACTTT
D: .; J: TRBJ2-7; size: .; V: TRBV7-2; CDR3: CASSRTGGPTAYEQYF; DNA: TGTGCCAGCAGCCGTACCGGGGGACCGACAGCCTACGAGCAGTACTTC
D: TRBD2; J: TRBJ2-3; size: .; V: TRBV5-4; CDR3: CASSSGLALGTDTQYF; DNA: TGTGCCAGCAGCTCGGGACTAGCTTTAGGCACAGATACGCAGTATTTT
D: .; J: TRBJ2-1; size: .; V: TRBV1; CDR3: CTSSQDWASGRSYNEQFF; DNA: TGCACCAGCAGCCAAGATTGGGCTAGCGGGAGGTCCTACAATGAGCAGTTCTTC
D: TRBD1; J: TRBJ2-7; size: few; V: TRBV7-9; CDR3: CASSLSGGYEQYF; DNA: TGTGCCAGCAGCTTATCAGGGGGCTACGAGCAGTACTTC
D: TRBD2; J: TRBJ2-2; size: .; V: TRBV7-2; CDR3: CASSSPLGGSGTGELFF; DNA: TGTGCCAGCAGCTCTCCTCTTGGCGGGAGTGGCACCGGGGAGCTGTTTTTT
D: .; J: TRBJ1-4; size: few; V: TRBV6-1; CDR3: CASSVAGPSVATNEKLFF; DNA: TGTGCCAGCAGTGTCGCCGGGCCCTCAGTTGCAACTAATGAAAAACTGTTTTTT
D: TRBD1; J: TRBJ1-5; size: .; V: TRBV28; CDR3: CASSSGQGGNQPQHF; DNA: TGTGCCAGCAGTTCTGGACAGGGAGGCAATCAGCCCCAGCATTTT
D: .; J: TRBJ2-2; size: .; V: TRBV6-1; CDR3: CASSDGGAITGELFF; DNA: TGTGCCAGCAGTGATGGGGGCGCAATCACCGGGGAGCTGTTTTTT
D: .; J: TRBJ2-3; size: .; V: TRBV5-8; CDR3: CASSLGDTQYF; DNA: TGTGCCAGCAGCTTGGGGGATACGCAGTATTTT
D: TRBD1; J: TRBJ2-3; size: .; V: TRBV5-1; CDR3: CASRRDSSASDTQYF; DNA: TGCGCCAGCAGACGGGACAGCTCAGCCTCAGATACGCAGTATTTT
D: TRBD1; J: TRBJ2-5; size: .; V: TRBV28; CDR3: CASTLLGTGAPGTQYF; DNA: TGTGCCAGCACTCTTTTGGGGACAGGGGCCCCCGGGACCCAGTACTTC
D: .; J: TRBJ1-1; size: .; V: TRBV19; CDR3: CATRTAANTEAFF; DNA: TGTGCCACCAGGACAGCTGCGAACACTGAAGCTTTCTTT
D: TRBD1; J: TRBJ2-7; size: .; V: TRBV10-3; CDR3: CAISESTGEGLEQYF; DNA: TGTGCCATCAGTGAGTCGACAGGGGAAGGGCTCGAGCAGTACTTC
D: TRBD2; J: TRBJ2-3; size: .; V: TRBV5-6; CDR3: CASSSLAGDPTDTQYF; DNA: TGTGCCAGCAGCTCCCTAGCGGGGGACCCGACAGATACGCAGTATTTT
D: .; J: TRBJ2-3; size: .; V: TRBV5-1; CDR3: CASSVPTDTDTQYF; DNA: TGCGCCAGCAGCGTCCCGACAGACACAGATACGCAGTATTTT
D: .; J: TRBJ2-3; size: .; V: TRBV9; CDR3: CASSVGAAADTDTQYF; DNA: TGTGCCAGCAGCGTAGGTGCGGCAGCCGACACAGATACGCAGTATTTT
D: TRBD1; J: TRBJ2-7; size: .; V: TRBV6-1; CDR3: CASSRQGVSEQYF; DNA: TGTGCCAGCAGTCGACAGGGGGTTAGCGAGCAGTACTTC